Presented here are 29 T cell receptor beta chains from one specimen sequenced in a study of sequential checkpoint blockade in melanoma. Sequencing used immunoSEQ multiplex PCR; TCRdb keeps in-frame clones, though not all of them. The data show about 22,000 clones, with around two thirds seen just once and over 15% held by the top ten. Treatment meaning: randomized to nivolumab then ipilimumab (arm A) or the reverse (arm B). Source: CD8+ T cells sorted from blood (inferred from file names), taken from a patient given nivolumab and ipilimumab in sequence. These receptors all stem from a human donor with melanoma.

The chain uses TRBV15 and TRBJ1-2; D is possibly TRBD1 (5 bases). This CDR3 has 16 residues. The V and J ends lost 0 bases and 5 bases respectively, with 16 bases between them. The germline V gene encodes CDR1 LNHNV and CDR2 YYDKDF (reference sequence). The CDR3 DNA reads as TGTGCCACCAGCAGAGATCTATGGGAGGGGATGTATGGCTACACCTTC. It encodes CATSRDLWEGMYGYTF.

V usage is TRBV11-2 and J usage is TRBJ2-3; unclear D gene. V was cut by 0 bases and J by 3 bases, with 4 bases left in between. The CDR3 covers 13 residues. Germline V gene data show CDR1 as SGHAT and CDR2 as FQNNGV. The CDR3 nucleotides read TGTGCCAGCAGCTTAGATCCGACAGATACGCAGTATTTT. Protein sequence: CASSLDPTDTQYF.

The rearrangement links TRBV10-3 to TRBJ1-1, with TRBD1 matching over 9 bases. V lost 2 bases and J lost 1; bases outside the gene matches: 11. The CDR3 consists of 18 residues. Germline V gives CDR1 ENHRY, CDR2 SYGVKD. The CDR3 DNA follows: TGTGCCATCAGTGAGCCGAGACAGGGGGTTTGGAAGAACACTGAAGCTTTCTTT. Translation gives CAISEPRQGVWKNTEAFF.

This clone was counted between two and nine times. The chain is built from TRBV4-2 and TRBJ2-3; 8 bases align to TRBD1. J was trimmed by 3 bases and V by 6 bases; bases with no gene match: 8. The CDR3 has 15 amino acids. The germline gives CDR1 LGHNA, CDR2 YNFKEQ. The CDR3 region is CASSLRQGSTDTQYF. CDR3 coding DNA: TGTGCCAGCAGTCTACGACAGGGGTCAACAGATACGCAGTATTTT.

This chain links TRBV4-2 with TRBJ2-2, with D possibly matching TRBD1 (5 bases). The CDR3 covers 16 residues. Deletions cut 0 bases from V and 6 bases from J, with 14 bases between. CDR1 LGHNA and CDR2 YNFKEQ come from the germline V gene. CDR3 sequence: CASSQDFQGDPGELFF. The CDR3 DNA follows: TGTGCCAGCAGCCAAGATTTCCAGGGCGACCCCGGGGAGCTGTTTTTT.

By frequency in the sample, this clone is medium-sized. This chain connects TRBV4-1 to TRBJ1-5; D is possibly TRBD1 (6 bases). V dropped 1 base and J dropped 5 bases, with 15 bases sitting between them. CDR1 and CDR2 (germline): MGHRA, YSYEKL. This CDR3 is 16 amino acids long. DNA for the CDR3: TGCGCCAGCAGCCAAGCTGGGGGGGGCGCGGATCAGCCCCAGCATTTT. It is translated as CASSQAGGGADQPQHF.

The chain recombines TRBV7-8 with TRBJ1-2, with D unclear. Deletions cut 2 bases from V and 0 bases from J, with 10 bases between. Germline CDR1 SGHVS, CDR2 FQNEAQ. The CDR3 length is 15 residues. The CDR3 loop is CASSLSIGANYGYTF. CDR3 nucleotide sequence: TGTGCCAGCAGCTTATCAATAGGAGCTAACTATGGCTACACCTTC.

This clone was recorded a few times. The chain carries TRBV27 and TRBJ1-1; 7 bases are a match to TRBD1. CDR1 is MNHEY, CDR2 SMNVEV, per germline (reference sequence). The CDR3 consists of 13 residues. Trimming took 4 bases from V and 1 from J; bases not matched to a gene: 0. The DNA for the CDR3 is TGTGCCAGCAGTTGGACAGGGAACACTGAAGCTTTCTTT. Its protein product is CASSWTGNTEAFF.

The rearrangement joins TRBV2 to TRBJ1-1; the match to TRBD1 covers 9 bases. CDR1 and CDR2 from the germline V gene are SNHLY and FYNNEI. V was pared by 11 bases and J by 10 bases, with 14 bases of the junction left unmatched. This CDR3 is 13 amino acids long. The CDR3 DNA reads TGTGCCGGTCCAAACAGGGGGCAGGGGGGAGCTTTCTTT. This translates into CAGPNRGQGGAFF.

This clone was recorded once. The V gene is TRBV7-9, the J gene TRBJ2-1; maybe TRBD1 (6 bases). Germline V gene lookup returns CDR1 SEHNR and CDR2 FQNEAQ (reference sequence). This CDR3 contains 13 residues. V gave up 9 bases and J gave up 5 bases, with 14 bases separating them. This chain's CDR3 is CARSEQGNNEQFF. CDR3 DNA sequence: TGTGCCAGGTCCGAACAGGGAAACAATGAGCAGTTCTTC. Full variable domain (outside the CDR3, taken from reference TRBV7-9 and TRBJ2-1): DTGVSQNPRHKITKRGQNVTFRCDPISEHNRLYWYRQTLGQGPEFLTYFQNEAQLEKSRLLSDRFSAERPKGSFSTLEIQRTEQGDSAMYLCARSEQGNNEQFFGPGTRLTVL.

The chain recombines TRBV27 with TRBJ2-7; TRBD2 agrees at 7 bases. CDR1 and CDR2 (germline): MNHEY, SMNVEV (reference sequence). The CDR3 runs 14 residues. V lost 5 bases to trimming and J lost 7 bases; unmatched junction nucleotides: 11. The CDR3 nucleotides read TGTGCCAGCAGTCCGGGGACTAACCCTGGGGAGCAGTACGTC. Protein sequence: CASSPGTNPGEQYV.

This clone was counted only a few times. This rearrangement joins TRBV2 to TRBJ2-5; possibly TRBD1 for D (6 bases). CDR1 and CDR2 (germline): SNHLY, FYNNEI. Trimming left V 3 bases short and J 2 bases short, with 10 bases between. This CDR3 spans 14 amino acids. CDR3 residues: CASSDPDRQETQYF. CDR3 bases: TGTGCCAGCAGTGATCCCGACAGGCAAGAGACCCAGTACTTC.

The chain joins TRBV11-2 to TRBJ2-2; TRBD1 matches at 10 bases. Germline assignment: CDR1 SGHAT and CDR2 FQNNGV. Trimming took 4 bases from V and 4 from J; bases not matched to a gene: 6. This CDR3 is 16 amino acids long. The CDR3 sequence: CASSSRTGGRTGELFF. The CDR3 DNA is TGTGCCAGCAGCTCACGGACAGGGGGACGCACCGGGGAGCTGTTTTTT.

The rearrangement uses TRBV5-5 and TRBJ2-5; perhaps TRBD1 as D (5 bases). The CDR3 totals 14 residues. The germline gives CDR1 SGHKS, CDR2 YYEKEE (reference sequence). Deletions cut 0 bases from V and 5 bases from J, with 11 bases between. The CDR3 nucleotides are TGTGCCAGCAGCTTGGATGTATCAGGGGAGACCCAGTACTTC. Its protein is CASSLDVSGETQYF.

The chain joins TRBV9 to TRBJ1-2; a weak D match, TRBD1 (6 bases). Deletions cut 0 bases from V and 2 bases from J, with 11 bases between. The CDR3 has 15 residues. The germline V gene encodes CDR1 SGDLS and CDR2 YYNGEE. The DNA for the CDR3 is TGTGCCAGCAGCGTAGTTCCAGGGGAGAACTATGGCTACACCTTC. It encodes CASSVVPGENYGYTF.

The rearrangement joins TRBV7-8 to TRBJ1-1; D not certain. Between the trimmed V and J ends, which lost 5 bases and 0 bases, there was a span of 13 bases. From germline, CDR1 is SGHVS and CDR2 FQNEAQ. CDR3 size: 15 residues. Here the CDR3 DNA reads TGTGCCAGCAGCCCACAAAGCGGGCTGAACACTGAAGCTTTCTTT. It yields the protein CASSPQSGLNTEAFF. The variable domain in full, completed from reference TRBV7-8 and TRBJ1-1, reads GAGVSQSPRYKVAKRGQDVALRCDPISGHVSLFWYQQALGQGPEFLTYFQNEAQLDKSGLPSDRFFAERPEGSVSTLKIQRTQQEDSAVYLCASSPQSGLNTEAFFGQGTRLTVV.

Only a few counts were recorded for this clone. This chain uses TRBV7-9 with TRBJ1-5; TRBD1 matches 8 bases. Trimming took 5 bases from V and 4 from J; bases not matched to a gene: 13. The germline CDR1 and CDR2 sequences are SEHNR and FQNEAQ (reference sequence). This CDR3 spans 17 amino acids. This chain's CDR3 is CASSDGTGGRRNQPQHF. CDR3 bases: TGTGCCAGCAGCGACGGGACAGGTGGAAGGAGGAATCAGCCCCAGCATTTT.

V usage is TRBV2 and J usage is TRBJ2-2, with TRBD2 identical over 9 bases. J was trimmed by 6 bases and V by 6 bases; bases with no gene match: 11. This CDR3 region has 16 residues. Looked up from germline, CDR1 is SNHLY and CDR2 is FYNNEI. CDR3 in DNA: TGTGCCAGCAGCCCCGCGGTGCGGGGGGGCCCCGGGGAGCTGTTTTTT. As protein: CASSPAVRGGPGELFF.

The V and J genes are TRBV6-1 and TRBJ2-5, with D perhaps TRBD2 (6 bases). The V end lost 1 base, the J end lost 0 bases, and 12 bases lay between the germline ends. This CDR3 is built from 16 residues. The germline CDR1 and CDR2 sequences are MNHNS and SASEGT. The CDR3 protein is CASSEEAGRYQETQYF. The CDR3 DNA is TGTGCCAGCAGTGAAGAGGCAGGGAGGTACCAAGAGACCCAGTACTTC.

V is TRBV7-8 and J is TRBJ2-5; 12 bases are a match to TRBD2. Germline V gene data show CDR1 as SGHVS and CDR2 as FQNEAQ. CDR3 size: 18 residues. With 5 bases clipped from V and 2 bases from J, the junction kept 12 bases outside the gene matches. CDR3 protein: CASSTRTSGEKIQETQYF. In DNA, the CDR3 is TGTGCCAGCAGCACAAGGACTAGCGGGGAAAAAATACAAGAGACCCAGTACTTC.

The chain carries TRBV7-9 and TRBJ2-1; 7 bases are a match to TRBD2. The CDR3 sequence is 13 residues long. The V gene end was trimmed by 6 bases and the J gene end by 10 bases; junction bases not matched to a gene: 9. CDR1 and CDR2 (germline): SEHNR, FQNEAQ (reference sequence). The CDR3 bases are TGTGCCAGCAGTCCCAAAAGGGGAGGGGAGCAGTTCTTC. Translated, it gives CASSPKRGGEQFF.

The chain employs TRBV11-2 and TRBJ2-5; 8 bases map to TRBD1. TRBJ2-7 matches the DNA end more closely, so the J call is doubtful. Germline V gene sequence: CDR1 SGHAT, CDR2 FQNNGV. This CDR3 contains 14 residues. The CDR3 DNA reads TGTGCCAGCAGCTTAGGGACAGGGTACTACGAGCAGTACTTC. This encodes CASSLGTGYYEQYF.

The rearrangement links TRBV19 to TRBJ2-7, with a possible D match to TRBD2 (7 bases). V was cut by 5 bases and J by 7 bases, with 24 bases left in between. Per the germline V gene, CDR1 is LNHDA and CDR2 is SQIVND (reference sequence). The CDR3 extends over 16 amino acids. DNA for the CDR3: TGTGCCAGTAGTCCTGTGAGAGGGAGGGGGGAATGGGAGCAGTACTTC. It is translated as CASSPVRGRGEWEQYF.

This clone turned up a few times. V and J are TRBV11-3 and TRBJ2-3, with a possible D match to TRBD2 (6 bases). V was trimmed by 0 bases and J by 2 bases, leaving 9 bases between them. This CDR3 comprises 15 residues. Germline V gene lookup returns CDR1 SGHNT and CDR2 YENEEA. The CDR3: CASSLERGFTDTQYF. CDR3 DNA sequence: TGTGCCAGCAGCTTAGAGCGGGGATTCACAGATACGCAGTATTTT.

The chain couples TRBV28 to TRBJ1-2; D remains unclear. The V end lost 7 bases, the J end lost 5 bases, and 26 bases lay between the germline ends. The germline V gene encodes CDR1 MDHEN and CDR2 SYDVKM. This CDR3 is built from 17 residues. CDR3 loop: CASTVMESLGLWYGYTF. CDR3 DNA: TGTGCCAGCACCGTAATGGAATCCCTAGGTCTCTGGTATGGCTACACCTTC.

V and J are TRBV19 and TRBJ2-1, with D perhaps matching TRBD2 (6 bases). Trimming stripped 5 bases from V and 7 bases from J, with 18 bases between. The CDR3 consists of 15 residues. Germline-derived CDR1 and CDR2 are LNHDA and SQIVND (reference sequence). The CDR3 sequence: CASSPGTFRANEQFF. The CDR3 nucleotides are TGTGCCAGTAGTCCCGGGACTTTCCGTGCGAATGAGCAGTTCTTC.

The chain uses TRBV6-5 and TRBJ1-5; 9 bases are a match to TRBD1. Trimming at V came to 7 bases and at J to 0 bases, leaving 4 bases not matched to a gene. CDR1 MNHEY and CDR2 SVGAGI come from the germline V gene. This CDR3 region has 15 residues. CDR3 loop: CASTGQGYSNQPQHF. Here the CDR3 DNA reads TGTGCCAGCACCGGACAGGGGTATAGCAATCAGCCCCAGCATTTT.

This sequence joins TRBV19 and TRBJ1-2; 9 nucleotides line up with TRBD1. The CDR3 is 13 residues long. Germline loops: CDR1 LNHDA, CDR2 SQIVND (reference sequence). After removal of 5 bases from V and 7 bases from J, the junction contained 5 bases not matched to a gene. The CDR3 protein is CASSLGTGLGYTF. In DNA form, the CDR3 reads TGTGCCAGTAGTCTGGGGACAGGGCTTGGCTACACCTTC.

The V and J genes are TRBV4-1 and TRBJ2-7; 7 bases fit TRBD1. Trimming took 1 base from V and 7 from J; bases not matched to a gene: 16. This CDR3 is 17 amino acids long. Germline V CDR1 and CDR2: MGHRA, YSYEKL. This CDR3 is CASSQVGIDRVAWEQYV. The CDR3 DNA is TGCGCCAGCAGCCAAGTGGGGATAGACAGGGTAGCTTGGGAGCAGTACGTC.